What follows are 27 T cell receptor beta chains derived from one specimen sequenced in a study of T cells in Graves' hyperthyroidism and ophthalmopathy. Template material for amplifying TCR beta CDR3 regions consisted of RNA transcripts. First-round RT-PCR of the TCR CDR3 relied on the HTBI primer set. TCRdb re-called the multiplex PCR reads through MiXCR, storing one row per CDR3 protein. The table records 300,000 to 450,000 distinct CDR3 sequences, roughly 15% of them present only once. Input material: blood. These receptors were collected from a woman in her twenties or thirties with Graves' ophthalmopathy.

This clonotype has at least ten counts. The chain links TRBV27 to TRBJ2-7; the match to TRBD1 covers 8 bases. V was pared by 6 bases and J by 6 bases, with 13 bases of the junction left unmatched. Germline V lookup: CDR1 MNHEY, CDR2 SMNVEV (reference sequence). The CDR3 runs to 15 residues. In DNA, the CDR3 is TGTGCCAGCAGCGTCAGGGGGCGCGATCCAGGCGAGCAGTACTTC. Translated: CASSVRGRDPGEQYF.

This clonotype has ten or more counts. The chain uses TRBV20-1 and TRBJ1-2; D unclear. The CDR3 spans 13 residues. V was clipped by 5 bases and J by 4 bases, with 14 bases between them. Germline V gives CDR1 DFQATT, CDR2 SNEGSKA (reference sequence). CDR3 nucleotides: TGCAGTGCTCCCCCACTGGGATCCTATGGCTACACCTTC. Its translation is CSAPPLGSYGYTF.

Ten or more counts support this clonotype. V and J are TRBV2 and TRBJ2-2; the D call may be TRBD1 or TRBD2 (5 bases each). Looked up from germline, CDR1 is SNHLY and CDR2 is FYNNEI. V was cut by 2 bases and J by 4 bases, with 11 bases left in between. The CDR3 consists of 15 residues. CDR3 bases: TGTGCCAGCAGTGAACAGGGTGGGAGCACCGGGGAGCTGTTTTTT. Translating it yields CASSEQGGSTGELFF.

This clonotype was seen repeatedly, ten times or more. This chain uses TRBV7-9 with TRBJ2-3, with D possibly matching TRBD2 (6 bases). CDR1 is SEHNR, CDR2 FQNEAQ, per germline (reference sequence). This CDR3 has 20 amino acids. The V gene lost 1 base and the J gene lost 1 base, with 24 bases spanning the gap. The CDR3 is CASSLGLLVGGREGTDTQYF. DNA of the CDR3: TGTGCCAGCAGCTTAGGTCTTTTAGTGGGGGGACGAGAAGGCACAGATACGCAGTATTTT.

Ten or more counts support this clonotype. The gene calls are TRBV12-3 or TRBV12-4 and TRBJ2-7; D remains ambiguous. V lost 1 base to trimming and J lost 4 bases, with 11 bases between them. This CDR3 comprises 14 residues. In nucleotides, the CDR3 is TGTGCCAGCAGTTTAGGGCCAGCAGCTTACGAGCAGTACTTC. The encoded protein is CASSLGPAAYEQYF.

This clonotype was detected many times. This chain connects TRBV30 to TRBJ1-1, with a possible D match to TRBD1 (6 bases). V dropped 5 bases and J dropped 5 bases, with 18 bases sitting between them. The CDR3 is 14 residues long. Germline lookup yields CDR1 GTSNPN and CDR2 SVGIG (reference sequence). The CDR3 protein is CAWARGEGVTEAFF. The DNA for the CDR3 is TGTGCCTGGGCCAGAGGCGAGGGGGTTACTGAAGCTTTCTTT.

This clonotype came up many times. The CDR3 loop is CSARQGDPNTGELFF. The CDR3 bases are TGCAGTGCTAGACAGGGGGACCCGAACACCGGGGAGCTGTTTTTT. The J gene is TRBJ2-2, the V gene TRBV20-1; 7 nucleotides agree with TRBD1. This CDR3 comprises 15 residues. The germline V gene encodes CDR1 DFQATT and CDR2 SNEGSKA (reference sequence). V lost 2 bases to trimming and J lost 0 bases; unmatched junction nucleotides: 3.

The chain couples TRBV6-1 to TRBJ2-5; no reliable D call. Trimming removed 10 bases from V and 7 bases from J, with 19 bases in between. Germline CDR1 MNHNS, CDR2 SASEGT. This CDR3 spans 13 amino acids. The CDR3 region has the DNA TGTGCCACCTCGACAACTTTGTCAGGGACCCAGTACTTC. As protein: CATSTTLSGTQYF.

This clonotype showed up many times. The chain links TRBV7-6 to TRBJ2-1; D uncertain. The V gene lost 3 bases and the J gene lost 7 bases, with 7 bases spanning the gap. From germline, CDR1 is SGHVS and CDR2 FNYEAQ. The CDR3 sequence is 12 residues long. The DNA for the CDR3 is TGTGCCAGCAGCTTCTTCCAGAATGAGCAGTTCTTC. Translated, it gives CASSFFQNEQFF.

CDR3 bases: TGTGCCAGCAGTTACTATCAGCCCCAGCATTTT. Protein sequence: CASSYYQPQHF. V and J are TRBV12-3 or TRBV12-4 and TRBJ1-5; D gene ambiguous. CDR3 size: 11 residues. Trimming pared 4 bases from V and 5 bases from J, leaving 3 bases between.

This clonotype has a count of ten or more. The chain joins TRBV30 to TRBJ2-7; 7 nucleotides agree with TRBD1. V was pared by 2 bases and J by 4 bases, with 8 bases of the junction left unmatched. The CDR3 covers 14 residues. The germline V gene has CDR1 GTSNPN and CDR2 SVGIG (reference sequence). CDR3 DNA sequence: TGTGCCTGGAGTCTAGACAGGGAGAGGTACGAGCAGTACTTC. Amino acid sequence: CAWSLDRERYEQYF.

A few counts support this clonotype. The chain recombines TRBV6-1 with TRBJ2-3; tentatively, D is TRBD2 (6 bases). Germline lookup yields CDR1 MNHNS and CDR2 SASEGT. The CDR3 is made up of 15 amino acids. V was pared by 6 bases and J by 1 base, with 14 bases between. CDR3 coding DNA: TGTGCCAGCAGGGTAACCCCGGGGGGCACAGATACGCAGTATTTT. It encodes CASRVTPGGTDTQYF.

The chain combines TRBV2 with TRBJ2-2; a possible D gene is TRBD2 (6 bases). The V end was cut by 10 bases, the J end by 2 bases, with 11 bases between. Germline V CDR1 and CDR2: SNHLY, FYNNEI. This CDR3 is built from 13 residues. CDR3 amino acids: CATGLFNTGELFF. CDR3 DNA: TGTGCCACCGGACTATTTAACACCGGGGAGCTGTTTTTT.

Only a few counts were recorded for this clonotype. The chain is built from TRBV19 and TRBJ2-1; D is perhaps TRBD1 (5 bases). Germline V gene lookup returns CDR1 LNHDA and CDR2 SQIVND (reference sequence). Trimming removed 6 bases from V and 1 base from J, with 16 bases in between. The CDR3 is 16 residues long. This CDR3 is CASSSSQQGSYNEQFF. CDR3 sequence (DNA): TGTGCCAGTAGCTCCTCCCAGCAGGGTTCCTACAATGAGCAGTTCTTC.

This clonotype was seen only a few times. Here the CDR3 reads CASSPVAVNQPQHF. In DNA, the CDR3 is TGTGCCAGTAGTCCGGTAGCGGTTAACCAGCCCCAGCATTTT. The chain employs TRBV19 and TRBJ1-5, with unresolved D. The CDR3 is 14 residues long. V lost 5 bases and J 7 bases, leaving 15 bases between the germline ends. Looked up from germline, CDR1 is LNHDA and CDR2 is SQIVND (reference sequence).

The chain is built from TRBV10-2 and TRBJ1-1, with a weak D call TRBD1 (5 bases). V was clipped by 1 base and J by 0 bases, with 12 bases between them. The CDR3 consists of 16 residues. CDR1 WSHSY and CDR2 SAAADI come from the germline V gene. CDR3 in DNA: TGCGCCAGCAGTGAGTTCCAGGGAATGCTGAACACTGAAGCTTTCTTT. Protein sequence: CASSEFQGMLNTEAFF.

This chain joins TRBV4-1 and TRBJ2-1, with 9 nucleotides matching TRBD2. The CDR3 length is 17 residues. Germline CDR1 MGHRA, CDR2 YSYEKL. J gave up 3 bases and V 0 bases, and 6 bases lay outside the gene matches. The CDR3 region has the DNA TGCGCCAGCAGCCAAGAAAGCGGTAGCGGGGGCTACAATGAGCAGTTCTTC. Residues: CASSQESGSGGYNEQFF.

This clonotype turned up a few times. The chain employs TRBV24-1 and TRBJ2-7, with TRBD1 matching over 8 bases. The V gene's germline CDR1 is KGHDR and CDR2 SFDVKD. CDR3 length equals 15 residues. Losses at the gene ends were 9 bases for V and 1 base for J; bases not matched to a gene: 10. In DNA form, the CDR3 reads TGTGCCACCCCCACCCGGACAGGGAGTTCCTACGAGCAGTACTTC. Its translation: CATPTRTGSSYEQYF.

This clonotype came up many times. CDR3 sequence: CASSFSSLNTEAFF. The CDR3 DNA follows: TGTGCCAGCAGCTTCTCCAGCTTGAACACTGAAGCTTTCTTT. V is TRBV7-9 and J is TRBJ1-1; D ambiguous. The CDR3 has 14 residues. The germline gives CDR1 SEHNR, CDR2 FQNEAQ (reference sequence). Trimming took 3 bases from V and 0 from J, leaving 8 bases between them.

In its sample, this clonotype was seen many times. The CDR3 spells CASSLGRREQETQYF. The CDR3 nucleotides read TGTGCCAGCAGTTTGGGCAGACGTGAACAAGAGACCCAGTACTTC. The chain combines TRBV12-3 or TRBV12-4 with TRBJ2-5, with no clear D. The CDR3 totals 15 residues. Trimming left V 3 bases short and J 2 bases short, with 13 bases between.

This clonotype has only a few counts. The chain couples TRBV9 to TRBJ2-3; 10 bases agree with TRBD1. The V gene end was trimmed by 0 bases and the J gene end by 2 bases; junction bases not matched to a gene: 6. This CDR3 comprises 17 residues. Germline CDR1 and CDR2: SGDLS and YYNGEE. CDR3 sequence reads: CASSVGRQGALTDTQYF. The CDR3 nucleotides are TGTGCCAGCAGCGTAGGCCGACAGGGGGCCCTCACAGATACGCAGTATTTT.

This clonotype came up many times. The CDR3 spells CASSLRIAGGQETQYF. DNA of the CDR3: TGTGCCAGCAGCCTCCGGATAGCGGGGGGCCAAGAGACCCAGTACTTC. V usage is TRBV11-2 and J usage is TRBJ2-5; 10 positions agree with TRBD2. V lost 5 bases to trimming and J lost 1 base; unmatched junction nucleotides: 7. The CDR3 covers 16 residues. Per the germline V gene, CDR1 is SGHAT and CDR2 is FQNNGV.

There are many counts of this clonotype. The chain employs TRBV20-1 and TRBJ2-3; perhaps D is TRBD1 or TRBD2 (6 bases each). The length of the CDR3 is 14 residues. Per the germline V gene, CDR1 is DFQATT and CDR2 is SNEGSKA (reference sequence). V lost 2 bases, J lost 1 base, and 10 bases lay in between. The CDR3 reads CSARRGGRTDTQYF. CDR3 coding DNA: TGCAGTGCTAGAAGAGGGGGGCGCACAGATACGCAGTATTTT.

There are many counts of this clonotype. This chain uses TRBV6-1 with TRBJ1-5, with D possibly TRBD1 on 6 matching bases. Trimming shortened V by 0 bases and J by 0 bases, and 6 bases separated the two germline ends. Germline CDR1 is MNHNS and CDR2 is SASEGT. This CDR3 region has 15 residues. The CDR3 is CASSEAGHSNQPQHF. The CDR3 bases are TGTGCCAGCAGTGAAGCGGGACATAGCAATCAGCCCCAGCATTTT.

This chain joins TRBV19 and TRBJ2-5, with 11 bases that match TRBD2. The CDR3 contains 15 residues. Germline CDR1 and CDR2: LNHDA and SQIVND (reference sequence). V shed 6 bases, J shed 5 bases, and the junction held 8 bases outside the gene matches. CDR3 residues: CASRETRTSGETQYF. The CDR3, as DNA: TGTGCCAGTAGGGAGACTCGGACTAGCGGGGAGACCCAGTACTTC.

This clonotype was observed many times. V gene TRBV28 combines with J gene TRBJ1-5; no clear D. The CDR3 extends over 15 amino acids. Germline V gene data show CDR1 as MDHEN and CDR2 as SYDVKM. V was pared by 2 bases and J by 7 bases, with 15 bases between. CDR3: CASSLGIGLNQPQHF. The CDR3 nucleotides read TGTGCCAGCAGTTTAGGTATAGGGCTCAACCAGCCCCAGCATTTT. Filled out from reference TRBV28 and TRBJ1-5, the complete variable domain reads DVKVTQSSRYLVKRTGEKVFLECVQDMDHENMFWYRQDPGLGLRLIYFSYDVKMKEKGDIPEGYSVSREKKERFSLILESASTNQTSMYLCASSLGIGLNQPQHFGDGTRLSIL.

This clonotype was seen many times. The chain links TRBV28 to TRBJ2-2; D gene uncertain. Germline V gives CDR1 MDHEN, CDR2 SYDVKM. Between the trimmed V and J ends, which lost 4 bases and 0 bases, there was a span of 21 bases. This CDR3 is 19 amino acids long. CDR3 sequence (DNA): TGTGCCAGCAGTTCCAAGCAAGTGGGTTCGCGGCCGAACACCGGGGAGCTGTTTTTT. Translating gives CASSSKQVGSRPNTGELFF.